This passage covers 21 T cell receptor beta chains from one sample sequenced in a study of blood T cell repertoires in COVID-19. Data came from immunoSEQ multiplex PCR; TCRdb stores just in-frame clones and leaves some out. This table has about 89,000 clones, roughly 87% appearing once. The sequenced sample consisted of peripheral blood. These receptors were collected from a male donor with acute or convalescent COVID-19.

This clone has a single count. The rearrangement links TRBV11-3 to TRBJ2-5; D uncertain. V dropped 5 bases and J dropped 0 bases, with 7 bases sitting between them. Germline lookup yields CDR1 SGHNT and CDR2 YENEEA. This CDR3 is 13 amino acids long. CDR3 sequence (DNA): TGTGCCAGCAGCCAATTCAACCAAGAGACCCAGTACTTC. It codes for CASSQFNQETQYF.

The genes are TRBV5-4 and TRBJ1-2; D perhaps matches TRBD1 (6 bases). Germline V CDR1 and CDR2: SGHNT, YYREEE (reference sequence). This CDR3 has 15 amino acids. V was trimmed by 1 base and J by 7 bases, leaving 17 bases between them. DNA for the CDR3: TGTGCCAGCAGCTTGATGGCGGGGGGCACCGCTGGCTACACCTTC. This codes for CASSLMAGGTAGYTF.

The V gene is TRBV6-5, the J gene TRBJ1-1; the D gene is possibly TRBD1 (6 bases). CDR1 is MNHEY, CDR2 SVGAGI, per germline. Trimming took 6 bases from V and 3 from J, leaving 14 bases between them. The CDR3 totals 14 residues. CDR3 amino acids: CASSIQGLDTEAFF. CDR3 sequence (DNA): TGTGCCAGCAGCATACAGGGATTGGACACTGAAGCTTTCTTT.

V usage is TRBV25-1 and J usage is TRBJ1-2; TRBD1 agrees at 11 bases. Germline loops: CDR1 MGHDK, CDR2 SYGVNS. CDR3 length equals 14 residues. V lost 5 bases to trimming and J lost 3 bases; unmatched junction nucleotides: 2. DNA of the CDR3: TGTGCCAGCAGTCCGGGACAGGGGGACTATGGCTACACCTTC. The encoded protein is CASSPGQGDYGYTF.

The chain recombines TRBV5-1 with TRBJ1-5; D remains unclear. Trimming shortened V by 0 bases and J by 2 bases, and 12 bases separated the two germline ends. Germline CDR1 and CDR2: SGHRS and YFSETQ. This CDR3 contains 16 residues. The CDR3 loop reads CASSLGLAGGNQPQHF. CDR3 nucleotides: TGCGCCAGCAGCTTGGGTCTGGCAGGCGGCAATCAGCCCCAGCATTTT.

This sequence joins TRBV2 and TRBJ1-5, with D possibly being TRBD1 (5 bases). Per germline, CDR1 SNHLY and CDR2 FYNNEI. CDR3 length equals 17 residues. Trimming shortened V by 7 bases and J by 2 bases, and 21 bases separated the two germline ends. The CDR3 DNA is TGTGCCAGCAAGCCCACTCCGGAAGGGGCGGGCAATCAGCCCCAGCATTTT. This encodes CASKPTPEGAGNQPQHF. The full variable domain, rest sourced from reference TRBV2 and TRBJ1-5, is EPEVTQTPSHQVTQMGQEVILRCVPISNHLYFYWYRQILGQKVEFLVSFYNNEISEKSEIFDDQFSVERPDGSNFTLKIRSTKLEDSAMYFCASKPTPEGAGNQPQHFGDGTRLSIL.

The J gene is TRBJ2-7, the V gene TRBV5-1, with 9 bases matching TRBD1. CDR1 and CDR2 from the germline V gene are SGHRS and YFSETQ. Trimming cost V 4 bases and J 5 bases; bases outside gene matches: 7. This CDR3 spans 14 amino acids. The CDR3 DNA follows: TGCGCCAGCAGCCCCGGGACAGGGCTTGACGAGCAGTACTTC. Residues: CASSPGTGLDEQYF.

J is TRBJ1-5 and V is TRBV15; the D gene is possibly TRBD1 (5 bases). The CDR3 spans 13 residues. V lost 5 bases, J lost 10 bases, and 15 bases lay in between. In germline, CDR1 is LNHNV, CDR2 YYDKDF (reference sequence). This CDR3 reads CATSRPPQGPQHF. The CDR3 DNA is TGTGCCACCAGCCGCCCACCCCAGGGCCCCCAGCATTTT.

In its sample, this clone was seen a few times. The chain carries TRBV4-1 and TRBJ2-3; D is perhaps TRBD2 (7 bases). With 1 base removed from V and 2 bases from J, the gap between germline ends came to 10 bases. CDR1 and CDR2 (germline): MGHRA, YSYEKL. The CDR3 extends over 15 amino acids. CDR3 bases: TGCGCCAGCAGCCAAGGGGAGGGGGTCACAGATACGCAGTATTTT. Translating gives CASSQGEGVTDTQYF.

This clone was picked up a small number of times. The chain links TRBV14 to TRBJ2-7; 10 bases align to TRBD1. The CDR3 runs to 15 residues. The germline CDR1 and CDR2 sequences are SGHDN and FVKESK. The trim removed 3 bases at V and 3 bases at J, leaving 5 bases unmatched. Here the CDR3 DNA reads TGTGCCAGCAGCCATCCCGGGACAGGGGTCTACGAGCAGTACTTC. The encoded protein is CASSHPGTGVYEQYF.

The chain is built from TRBV5-1 and TRBJ2-2; TRBD1 is a possible D gene (6 bases). Trimming took 1 base from V and 7 from J, leaving 23 bases between them. Looked up from germline, CDR1 is SGHRS and CDR2 is YFSETQ. CDR3 size: 18 residues. In DNA, the CDR3 is TGCGCCAGCAGCTTGAGGACCACACAAGGGGGTGAGGGCGGGGAGCTGTTTTTT. Its translation is CASSLRTTQGGEGGELFF.

This clone showed up just a few times. The chain recombines TRBV10-2 with TRBJ1-5; 7 bases fit TRBD1. This CDR3 has 15 residues. Germline CDR1 WSHSY, CDR2 SAAADI. V was pared by 3 bases and J by 6 bases, with 8 bases of the junction left unmatched. This chain's CDR3 is CASSEQQGMGQPQHF. As DNA, the CDR3 is TGCGCCAGCAGTGAACAACAGGGGATGGGTCAGCCCCAGCATTTT.

This chain links TRBV18 with TRBJ1-5, with 9 bases aligning to TRBD1. The germline V gene encodes CDR1 KGHSH and CDR2 LQKENI. The J segment lost 7 bases and the V segment lost 3 bases, leaving 4 bases of the junction unmatched. This CDR3 has 14 amino acids. The CDR3 here is CASSPLGQGQPQHF. CDR3 DNA: TGTGCCAGCTCACCCCTGGGACAGGGCCAGCCCCAGCATTTT. Looking up the rest from reference TRBV18 and TRBJ1-5 gives the full variable domain: NAGVMQNPRHLVRRRGQEARLRCSPMKGHSHVYWYRQLPEEGLKFMVYLQKENIIDESGMPKERFSAEFPKEGPSILRIQQVVRGDSAAYFCASSPLGQGQPQHFGDGTRLSIL.

This clone was counted only a few times. This chain joins TRBV19 and TRBJ2-2; 8 bases map to TRBD2. V trimming: 7 bases; J trimming: 1 base; junction bases outside the gene matches: 11. Looked up from germline, CDR1 is LNHDA and CDR2 is SQIVND (reference sequence). CDR3 length: 17 residues. CDR3 sequence reads: CASTPGIAGRNTGELFF. CDR3 coding DNA: TGTGCCAGTACCCCGGGGATAGCGGGGAGGAACACCGGGGAGCTGTTTTTT.

CDR3 region: CASSGRGFWNEQFF. CDR3 coding DNA: TGTGCCAGCAGTGGTAGAGGGTTTTGGAATGAGCAGTTCTTC. This chain links TRBV2 with TRBJ2-1; possibly TRBD2 for D (5 bases). The CDR3 is made up of 14 amino acids. Trimming took off 4 bases at V and 7 bases at J, with 14 bases between the two ends. Germline lookup yields CDR1 SNHLY and CDR2 FYNNEI.

This rearrangement joins TRBV11-2 to TRBJ2-5; 11 positions match TRBD2. V lost 4 bases, J lost 10 bases, and 8 bases stayed unmatched. CDR1 and CDR2 from the germline V gene are SGHAT and FQNNGV. The CDR3 covers 14 residues. Here the CDR3 reads CASSSSGGPEIQYF. The CDR3, as DNA: TGTGCCAGCAGCTCTAGCGGGGGGCCGGAAATCCAGTACTTC.

V and J are TRBV5-8 and TRBJ1-1; perhaps TRBD1 as D (5 bases). CDR1 SGHTS and CDR2 YDEGEE come from the germline V gene. This CDR3 spans 13 amino acids. V lost 0 bases, J lost 6 bases, and 9 bases lay in between. CDR3 nucleotide sequence: TGTGCCAGCAGCTTGGCCTGGACACCTGAAGCTTTCTTT. Its translation is CASSLAWTPEAFF.

The chain links TRBV5-4 to TRBJ2-7, with 8 bases aligning to TRBD2. CDR3 length equals 14 residues. Germline lookup yields CDR1 SGHNT and CDR2 YYREEE (reference sequence). After removal of 4 bases from V and 2 bases from J, the junction contained 5 bases not matched to a gene. CDR3 in amino acids: CASSRGGVPYEQYF. The DNA of the CDR3 is TGTGCCAGCAGCCGGGGGGGGGTACCCTACGAGCAGTACTTC.

The gene calls are TRBV7-3 and TRBJ1-2; TRBD1 agrees at 8 bases. CDR3 length: 13 amino acids. The junction had 4 bases not matched to a gene; V was cut back by 4 bases and J by 6 bases. Germline CDR1 reads SGHTA; CDR2 reads FQGTGA. The CDR3 nucleotides read TGTGCCAGCAGCTACCAGGGGGCGAATGGCTACACCTTC. The encoded protein is CASSYQGANGYTF.

The rearrangement links TRBV25-1 to TRBJ2-1; 8 bases agree with TRBD2. Germline CDR1 MGHDK, CDR2 SYGVNS. The V and J ends lost 6 bases and 0 bases, in that order; junction bases with no gene match: 1. The CDR3 runs to 14 residues. The CDR3 loop is CASRGTSSYNEQFF. DNA for the CDR3: TGTGCCAGCAGGGGGACTAGCTCCTACAATGAGCAGTTCTTC. The whole variable domain, filled in from reference TRBV25-1 and TRBJ2-1, reads EADIYQTPRYLVIGTGKKITLECSQTMGHDKMYWYQQDPGMELHLIHYSYGVNSTEKGDLSSESTVSRIRTEHFPLTLESARPSHTSQYLCASRGTSSYNEQFFGPGTRLTVL.

V and J are TRBV2 and TRBJ2-5; weak D call: TRBD2 (7 bases). Germline V lookup: CDR1 SNHLY, CDR2 FYNNEI. Trimming took off 2 bases at V and 4 bases at J, with 8 bases between the two ends. The CDR3 runs 13 residues. The CDR3 DNA follows: TGTGCCAGCAGTGAAAGGGGGGGAGAGACCCAGTACTTC. Translating gives CASSERGGETQYF. Based on the CDR3 plus reference TRBV2 and TRBJ2-5, the full variable domain is EPEVTQTPSHQVTQMGQEVILRCVPISNHLYFYWYRQILGQKVEFLVSFYNNEISEKSEIFDDQFSVERPDGSNFTLKIRSTKLEDSAMYFCASSERGGETQYFGPGTRLLVL.